The 10 T cell receptor beta chains below come from one sample, sequenced in a study of T-cell memory formation after mild COVID-19. TCRdb redid the calling of the 5' RACE reads with MiXCR, one entry per CDR3 protein. The table has about 240,000 distinct CDR3 sequences, 8% to 10% seen once. Sequenced sample: PBMCs or a T cell subset sorted from them (not recorded which). Receptors originate from a man aged 18 to 35 who had mild COVID-19 (a few samples of this study predate the infection). Cell type and time point are not known.

The rearrangement links TRBV6-5 to TRBJ2-1; 10 bases agree with TRBD1. Germline CDR1 is MNHEY and CDR2 is SVGAGI. The ends lost 10 bases at V and 2 bases at J; junction bases unmatched: 8. The CDR3 consists of 15 residues. The chain's CDR3 is CATLGGQGPYNEQFF. CDR3 DNA: TGTGCCACCCTGGGGGGACAGGGGCCCTACAATGAGCAGTTCTTC.

This clonotype appeared many times. The gene calls are TRBV25-1 and TRBJ2-3; D unresolved. V dropped 3 bases and J dropped 0 bases, with 7 bases sitting between them. Germline V gene data show CDR1 as MGHDK and CDR2 as SYGVNS. The CDR3 length is 14 residues. CDR3 in amino acids: CASSDRPSTDTQYF. Here the CDR3 DNA reads TGTGCCAGCAGTGATCGGCCTAGCACAGATACGCAGTATTTT.

This clonotype has only a few counts. The V call is TRBV6-5, the J call TRBJ2-7; D is unresolved. Trimming removed 2 bases from V and 6 bases from J, with 11 bases in between. The CDR3 spans 13 residues. Germline assignment: CDR1 MNHEY and CDR2 SVGAGI. This CDR3 is CASSYPGRAEQYF. The CDR3 DNA follows: TGTGCCAGCAGTTACCCCGGACGCGCCGAGCAGTACTTC.

The table lists this clonotype with a few counts. The rearrangement joins TRBV4-3 to TRBJ1-2; D uncertain. Trimming cost V 1 base and J 0 bases, with 9 bases left between them. CDR1 is LGHNA, CDR2 YSLEER, per germline. This CDR3 has 15 amino acids. DNA of the CDR3: TGCGCCAGCAGCCAAGGTCCAGATTCTAACTATGGCTACACCTTC. Protein sequence: CASSQGPDSNYGYTF.

This clonotype was counted between two and nine times. The V call is TRBV30, the J call TRBJ1-3, with D unclear. Germline V CDR1 and CDR2: GTSNPN, SVGIG (reference sequence). This CDR3 spans 14 amino acids. V lost 1 base and J 1 base, leaving 8 bases between the germline ends. The CDR3 loop is CAWSELVSGNTIYF. CDR3 in DNA: TGTGCCTGGAGTGAACTGGTATCTGGAAACACCATATATTTT.

This clonotype appeared many times. The genes are TRBV12-3 or TRBV12-4 and TRBJ2-3; no reliable D call. Trimming pared 6 bases from V and 2 bases from J, leaving 3 bases between. CDR3 length: 11 amino acids. CDR3 loop: CASSHTDTQYF. In DNA, the CDR3 is TGTGCCAGCAGCCACACAGATACGCAGTATTTT.

The chain is built from TRBV7-8 and TRBJ2-5; D is uncertain. Germline values: CDR1 SGHVS, CDR2 FQNEAQ. This CDR3 region has 14 residues. Trimming took 1 base from V and 5 from J, leaving 11 bases between them. The CDR3 reads CASSLDQVSETQYF. CDR3 sequence (DNA): TGTGCCAGCAGCTTAGACCAGGTATCGGAGACCCAGTACTTC.

Ten or more counts support this clonotype. This chain joins TRBV4-3 and TRBJ2-6, with TRBD2 as a possible D gene (5 bases). This CDR3 spans 17 amino acids. V lost 4 bases and J 3 bases, leaving 16 bases between the germline ends. Per germline, CDR1 LGHNA and CDR2 YSLEER. The CDR3 here is CASSRDPASGGANVLTF. As DNA, the CDR3 is TGCGCCAGCAGCCGAGACCCGGCCAGCGGTGGGGCCAACGTCCTGACTTTC.

This clonotype was detected ten times or more. The chain links TRBV15 to TRBJ2-3; D may be TRBD1 (6 bases). The V gene lost 1 base and the J gene lost 4 bases, with 12 bases spanning the gap. CDR1 and CDR2 (germline): LNHNV, YYDKDF (reference sequence). The CDR3 has 15 amino acids. DNA for the CDR3: TGTGCCACCAGCAGAGTTACAGGGATCGCAGATACGCAGTATTTT. This encodes CATSRVTGIADTQYF.

The V call is TRBV11-2, the J call TRBJ2-2, with D perhaps matching TRBD1 (6 bases). V was shortened by 7 bases and J by 6 bases, with 12 bases between the two germline ends. This CDR3 contains 13 residues. The V gene's germline CDR1 is SGHAT and CDR2 FQNNGV. CDR3 in DNA: TGTGCCAGCACCATTCAGGGGCCCGGGGAGCTGTTTTTT. Amino acids: CASTIQGPGELFF.